A selection of T cell receptor beta chains follows, all from one sample in a study of shared clonotypes between healthy human individuals. Data came from immunoSEQ multiplex PCR; TCRdb stores just in-frame clones and leaves some out. This table holds some 2 million clones, about 95% found once. The specimen was naive CD4+ T cells sorted from blood. These receptors were collected from a man between 18 and 29 years old in good health. Each CDR3 is given with its conserved first and last residue.

>TRBJ2-1|TRBV18
CASSPAWSYNEQFF
>TRBJ2-3|TRBV10-3
CATTPTSEYTDTQYF
>TRBJ1-1|TRBV28
CASTWEGKAFF
>TRBJ2-7|TRBV18
CASSPGTGVYEQYF
>TRBJ2-7|TRBV27
CASSSGLAGALYEQYF
>TRBJ1-5|TRBV11-2
CASSRGQGINQPQHF
>TRBJ2-5|TRBV27
CASRSGSLGQETQYF
>TRBJ1-2|TRBV2
CASSLTGGAGYNYGYTF
>TRBJ1-2|TRBV19
CASVQGAGGYTF
>TRBJ2-5|TRBV2
CASSGQERETQYF
>TRBJ2-1|TRBV4-1
CASSQMTGVSEQFF
>TRBJ1-2|TRBV28
CASSLTGQGDGYTF
>TRBJ2-1|TRBV5-1
CASSPRSSGPYNEQFF
>TRBJ2-4|TRBV14
CASSQDSYPLDIIQYF
>TRBJ1-4|TRBV7-2
CASSLDRGNEKLFF
>TRBJ2-1|TRBV27
CASSLSGASEQFF
>TRBJ2-7|TRBV18
CASSPFRTGDDEQYF
>TRBJ1-3|TRBV20-1
CSAPDGNTIYF
>TRBJ1-2|TRBV9
CASSRNTGGGGYTF
>TRBJ2-5|TRBV6-5
CASSTQGEETQYF
>TRBJ2-1|TRBV5-4
CASSRTGTSGSSYNEQFF
>TRBJ2-7|TRBV18
CASSPGDYEQYF
>TRBJ2-7|TRBV19
CASGGTGGHEQYF
>TRBJ2-3|TRBV30
CAWSVGEGPTDTQYF
>TRBJ2-5|TRBV7-2
CASSLDRGKETQYF
>TRBJ1-1|TRBV6-1
CASRRQVMNTEAFF
>TRBJ2-7|TRBV27
CASSFGGGIYEQYF
>TRBJ2-1|TRBV7-6
CASSLPLAGGGTYNEQFF
>TRBJ2-5|TRBV7-2
CASSSLAGPGAQYF
>TRBJ2-1|TRBV11-2
CASRGLGSGTYNEQFF
>TRBJ2-2|TRBV18
CASSASYGANTGELFF
>TRBJ2-3|TRBV9
CASSVVGGSSTDTQYF
>TRBJ2-2|TRBV2
CASKYSPNTGELFF
>TRBJ1-2|TRBV2
CASRSQGAGYGYTF
>TRBJ2-5|TRBV11-3
CASSLRREGLRQETQYF
>TRBJ1-6|TRBV28
CATVLGQYNSPLHF
>TRBJ1-2|TRBV20-1
CSATRDGYTF
>TRBJ1-5|TRBV30
CAWSVRRRGFDQPQHF
>TRBJ1-1|TRBV30
CAWSYQNTEAFF
>TRBJ2-7|TRBV10-2
CASSDSSGGYEQYF
>TRBJ2-5|TRBV23-1
CASRRDVQETQYF
>TRBJ1-5|TRBV28
CASRLTGQRPQHF
>TRBJ2-5|TRBV5-1
CASSRGQGQETQYF
>TRBJ1-4|TRBV25-1
CASSDTGGFWEKLFF
>TRBJ2-1|TRBV28
CASSHPTRTGLNEQFF
>TRBJ2-3|TRBV6-6
CASSPLRTDTQYF
>TRBJ1-2|TRBV6-5
CASSTRQGANYGYTF
>TRBJ1-6|TRBV5-8
CASSPQGVDNSPLHF
>TRBJ1-1|TRBV2
CASSVAQQNTEAFF
>TRBJ2-3|TRBV6-1
CASSGRQGREDTQYF
>TRBJ2-3|TRBV4-3
CASSQDGGRVTDTQYF
>TRBJ1-3|TRBV28
CASSPSPGSSSGNTIYF
>TRBJ1-2|TRBV2
CASSEGRGNYGYTF
>TRBJ2-3|TRBV5-1
CASSLAGEDTQYF
>TRBJ1-2|TRBV7-2
CASSSGTFVEGYTF
>TRBJ2-3|TRBV30
CAWSHRRLAGVSTDTQYF
>TRBJ1-6|TRBV27
CASSLRQGGSPLHF